What follows are 2 T cell receptor beta chains derived from one specimen sequenced in a study of control samples from healthy donors and cancer patients. The table came from immunoSEQ multiplex PCR; TCRdb's copy has only in-frame clones and leaves some out. The profile shows about 170,000 clones, around 93% of them singletons. Specimen: blood. These receptors all stem from a woman aged 60-75 years in good health.

The chain combines TRBV11-2 with TRBJ1-1, with D unclear. This CDR3 is 15 amino acids long. The V gene lost 6 bases and the J gene lost 0 bases, with 14 bases spanning the gap. Germline V gene sequence: CDR1 SGHAT, CDR2 FQNNGV. The CDR3 DNA reads TGTGCCAGCAGGTTGTGGGATTTGGTGAACACTGAAGCTTTCTTT. Amino acid sequence: CASRLWDLVNTEAFF.

The chain combines TRBV19 with TRBJ2-5; D unclear. The germline V gene encodes CDR1 LNHDA and CDR2 SQIVND (reference sequence). Deletions cut 1 base from V and 1 base from J, with 10 bases between. This CDR3 has 15 residues. Here the CDR3 DNA reads TGTGCCAGTAGTATAGGCCACAGAAGCCAAGAGACCCAGTACTTC. This encodes CASSIGHRSQETQYF.